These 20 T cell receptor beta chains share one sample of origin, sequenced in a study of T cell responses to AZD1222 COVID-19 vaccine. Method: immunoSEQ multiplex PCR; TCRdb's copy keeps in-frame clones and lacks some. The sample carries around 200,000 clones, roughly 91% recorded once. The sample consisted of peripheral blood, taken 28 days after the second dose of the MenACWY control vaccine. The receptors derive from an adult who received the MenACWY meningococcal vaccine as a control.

Written as DNA, the CDR3 is TGTGCCAGCAGTGAACGGGCCCACGGACGCGGGGGGAATTACAATGAGCAGTTCTTC. Its translation is CASSERAHGRGGNYNEQFF. This sequence joins TRBV6-1 and TRBJ2-1; 8 bases fit TRBD2. The length of the CDR3 is 19 residues. J was trimmed by 4 bases and V by 2 bases; bases with no gene match: 16. Germline-derived CDR1 and CDR2 are MNHNS and SASEGT.

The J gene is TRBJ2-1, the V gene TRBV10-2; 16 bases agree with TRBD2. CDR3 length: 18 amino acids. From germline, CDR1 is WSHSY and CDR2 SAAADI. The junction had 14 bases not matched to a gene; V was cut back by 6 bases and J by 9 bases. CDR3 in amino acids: CASSEPGTSGGAGSEQFF. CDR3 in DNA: TGCGCCAGCAGCGAACCCGGGACTAGCGGGGGGGCCGGATCTGAGCAGTTCTTC.

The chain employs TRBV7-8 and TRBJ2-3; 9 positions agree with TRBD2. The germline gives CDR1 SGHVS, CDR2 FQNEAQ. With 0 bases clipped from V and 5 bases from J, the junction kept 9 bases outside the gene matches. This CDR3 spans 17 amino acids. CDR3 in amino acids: CASSLAAGGRNIDTQYF. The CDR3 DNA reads TGTGCCAGCAGCTTAGCGGCGGGGGGGCGAAATATAGATACGCAGTATTTT. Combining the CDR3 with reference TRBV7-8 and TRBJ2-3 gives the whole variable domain GAGVSQSPRYKVAKRGQDVALRCDPISGHVSLFWYQQALGQGPEFLTYFQNEAQLDKSGLPSDRFFAERPEGSVSTLKIQRTQQEDSAVYLCASSLAAGGRNIDTQYFGPGTRLTVL.

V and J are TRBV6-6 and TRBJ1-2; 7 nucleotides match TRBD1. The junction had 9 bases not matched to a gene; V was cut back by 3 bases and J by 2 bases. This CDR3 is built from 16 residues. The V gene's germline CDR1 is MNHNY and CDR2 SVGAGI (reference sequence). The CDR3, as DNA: TGTGCCAGCAGTTATCAGGGACAGAAATTAAACTATGGCTACACCTTC. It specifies CASSYQGQKLNYGYTF.

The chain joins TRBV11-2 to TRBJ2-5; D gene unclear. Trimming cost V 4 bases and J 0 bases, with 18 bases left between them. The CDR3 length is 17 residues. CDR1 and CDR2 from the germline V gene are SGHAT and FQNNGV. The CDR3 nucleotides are TGTGCCAGCAGCTCGACCCAGGTTTGGGTGTACCAAGAGACCCAGTACTTC. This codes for CASSSTQVWVYQETQYF.

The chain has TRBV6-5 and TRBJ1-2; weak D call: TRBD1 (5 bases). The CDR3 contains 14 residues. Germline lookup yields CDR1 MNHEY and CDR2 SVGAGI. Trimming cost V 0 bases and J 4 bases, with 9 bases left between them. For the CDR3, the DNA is TGTGCCAGCAGTTACTCACCGAGGGGCTATGGCTACACCTTC. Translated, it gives CASSYSPRGYGYTF.

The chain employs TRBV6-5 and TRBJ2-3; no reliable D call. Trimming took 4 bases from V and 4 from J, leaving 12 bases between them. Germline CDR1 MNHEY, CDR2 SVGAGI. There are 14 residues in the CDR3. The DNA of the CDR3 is TGTGCCAGCAGTTCGGTCTCCCGGGCAGATACGCAGTATTTT. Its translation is CASSSVSRADTQYF.

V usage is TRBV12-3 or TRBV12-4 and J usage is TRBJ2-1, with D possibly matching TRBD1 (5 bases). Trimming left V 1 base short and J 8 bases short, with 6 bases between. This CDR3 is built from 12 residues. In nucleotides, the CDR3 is TGTGCCAGCAGTTTAGGGGGCTATGAGCAGTTCTTC. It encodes CASSLGGYEQFF.

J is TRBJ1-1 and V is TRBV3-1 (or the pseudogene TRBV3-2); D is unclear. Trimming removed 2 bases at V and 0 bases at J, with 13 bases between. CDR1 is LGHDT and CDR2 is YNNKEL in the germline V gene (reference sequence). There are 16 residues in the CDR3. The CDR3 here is CASSQLKRTLNTEAFF. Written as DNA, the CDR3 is TGTGCCAGCAGCCAATTAAAGCGGACCTTGAACACTGAAGCTTTCTTT.

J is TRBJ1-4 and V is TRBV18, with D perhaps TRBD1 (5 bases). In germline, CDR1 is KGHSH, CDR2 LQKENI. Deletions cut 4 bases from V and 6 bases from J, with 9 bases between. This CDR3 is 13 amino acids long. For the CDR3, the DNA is TGTGCCAGCTCACTGGGACGTTATGAAAAACTGTTTTTT. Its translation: CASSLGRYEKLFF.

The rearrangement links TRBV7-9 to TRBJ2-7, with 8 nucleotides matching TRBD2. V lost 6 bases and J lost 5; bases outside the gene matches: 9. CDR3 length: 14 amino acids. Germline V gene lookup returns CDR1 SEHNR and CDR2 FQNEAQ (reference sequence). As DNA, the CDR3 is TGTGCCAGCAGTGGTGGGGTAGCGGGGCACGAGCAGTACTTC. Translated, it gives CASSGGVAGHEQYF.

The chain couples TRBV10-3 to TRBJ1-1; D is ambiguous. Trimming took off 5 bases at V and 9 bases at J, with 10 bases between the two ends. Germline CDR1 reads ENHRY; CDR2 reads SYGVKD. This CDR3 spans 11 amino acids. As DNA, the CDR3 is TGTGCCATCAGTCCGGGTCTGCAAGCTTTCTTT. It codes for CAISPGLQAFF.

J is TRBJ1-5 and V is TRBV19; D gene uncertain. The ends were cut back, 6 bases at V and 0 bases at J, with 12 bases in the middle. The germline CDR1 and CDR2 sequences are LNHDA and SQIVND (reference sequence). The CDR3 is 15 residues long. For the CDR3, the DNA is TGTGCCAGTAGGGCCGGGCAGTATAGCAATCAGCCCCAGCATTTT. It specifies CASRAGQYSNQPQHF.

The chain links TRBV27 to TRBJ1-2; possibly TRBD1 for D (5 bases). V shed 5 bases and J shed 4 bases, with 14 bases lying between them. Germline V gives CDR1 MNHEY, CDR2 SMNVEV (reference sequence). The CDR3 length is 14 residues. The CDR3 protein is CASSRDGISYGYTF. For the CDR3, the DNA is TGTGCCAGCAGTCGGGACGGGATATCCTATGGCTACACCTTC.

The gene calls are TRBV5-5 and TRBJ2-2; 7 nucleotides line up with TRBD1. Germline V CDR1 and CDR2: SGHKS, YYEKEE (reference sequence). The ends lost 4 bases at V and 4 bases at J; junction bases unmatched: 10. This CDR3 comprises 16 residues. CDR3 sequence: CASSERRQGSTGELFF. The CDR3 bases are TGTGCCAGCAGCGAGAGGAGACAGGGTAGCACCGGGGAGCTGTTTTTT. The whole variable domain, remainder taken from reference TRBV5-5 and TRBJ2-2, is DAGVTQSPTHLIKTRGQQVTLRCSPISGHKSVSWYQQVLGQGPQFIFQYYEKEERGRGNFPDRFSARQFPNYSSELNVNALLLGDSALYLCASSERRQGSTGELFFGEGSRLTVL.

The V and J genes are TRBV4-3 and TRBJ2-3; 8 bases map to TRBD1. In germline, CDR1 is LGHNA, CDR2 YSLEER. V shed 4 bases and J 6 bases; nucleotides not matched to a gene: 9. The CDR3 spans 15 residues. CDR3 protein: CASSPRRDRYDTQYF. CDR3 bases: TGCGCCAGCAGCCCCCGCCGGGACAGGTACGATACGCAGTATTTT.

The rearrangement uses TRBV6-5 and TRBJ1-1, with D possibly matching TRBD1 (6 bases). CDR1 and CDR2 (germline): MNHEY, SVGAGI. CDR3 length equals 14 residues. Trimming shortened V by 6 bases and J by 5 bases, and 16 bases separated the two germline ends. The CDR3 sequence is CASRTGLTRTEAFF. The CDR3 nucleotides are TGTGCCAGCAGAACAGGGTTGACGAGGACTGAAGCTTTCTTT.

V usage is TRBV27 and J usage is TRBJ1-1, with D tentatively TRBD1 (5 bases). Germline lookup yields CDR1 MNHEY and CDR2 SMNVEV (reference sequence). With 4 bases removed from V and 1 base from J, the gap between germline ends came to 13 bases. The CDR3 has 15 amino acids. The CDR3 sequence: CASSSPQGGNTEAFF. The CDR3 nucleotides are TGTGCCAGCAGTTCCCCCCAGGGAGGGAACACTGAAGCTTTCTTT.

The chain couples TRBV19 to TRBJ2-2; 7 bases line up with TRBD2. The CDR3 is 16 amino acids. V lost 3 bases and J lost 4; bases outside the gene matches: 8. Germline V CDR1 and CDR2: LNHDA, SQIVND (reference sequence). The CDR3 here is CASSIGTTIFTGELFF. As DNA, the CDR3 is TGTGCCAGTAGTATCGGGACTACGATTTTCACCGGGGAGCTGTTTTTT.

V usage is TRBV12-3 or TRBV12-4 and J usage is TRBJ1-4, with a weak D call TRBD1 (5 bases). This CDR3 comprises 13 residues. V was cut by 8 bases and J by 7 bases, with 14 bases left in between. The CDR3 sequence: CASGGGTSEKLFF. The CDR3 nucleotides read TGTGCCAGCGGGGGAGGCACCAGTGAAAAACTGTTTTTT.